Below, 6 T cell receptor beta chains from the same sample are listed, as sequenced in a study of beta chain features in type 1 diabetes. Expressed TCRB transcripts were sequenced because the entire RNA isolate underwent reverse transcription. Libraries were prepared by immunoSEQ multiplex PCR; TCRdb keeps only in-frame clonotypes and omits some of them. The table lists about 340,000 clones, 7.5% to 9% of them singletons. Sequencing was done on a sample of central memory CD4+ T cells from blood. The receptors were gathered from a woman between 18 and 29 years old in good health.

This clone was seen only a few times. This chain links TRBV11-2 with TRBJ2-3; TRBD1 is a possible D gene (5 bases). Trimming removed 5 bases at V and 9 bases at J, with 12 bases between. Germline-derived CDR1 and CDR2 are SGHAT and FQNNGV. CDR3 length: 12 residues. The CDR3 coding sequence is TGTGCCAGCAGCCCCCCAGGGTACACGCAGTATTTT. Translating gives CASSPPGYTQYF.

The V gene is TRBV7-8, the J gene TRBJ2-6; D may be TRBD1 or TRBD2 (6 bases each). Germline CDR1 SGHVS, CDR2 FQNEAQ. Trimming pared 5 bases from V and 2 bases from J, leaving 13 bases between. The length of the CDR3 is 16 residues. CDR3 bases: TGTGCCAGCAGCCGCTTCGGGGGCGCTGGGGCCAACGTCCTGACTTTC. Encoded protein: CASSRFGGAGANVLTF.

This clone has a handful of counts. V usage is TRBV7-2 and J usage is TRBJ2-1; TRBD2 matches 8 bases. In germline, CDR1 is SGHTA, CDR2 FQGNSA. This CDR3 region has 16 residues. J lost 2 bases, V lost 5 bases, and 8 bases had no gene match. CDR3 sequence: CASSPQGGRTYNEQFF. In DNA form, the CDR3 reads TGTGCCAGCAGCCCCCAAGGCGGGAGGACCTACAATGAGCAGTTCTTC.

V and J are TRBV9 and TRBJ2-6; no clear D gene. The germline V gene encodes CDR1 SGDLS and CDR2 YYNGEE. The CDR3 has 14 amino acids. Trimming left V 8 bases short and J 2 bases short, with 11 bases between. Written as DNA, the CDR3 is TGTGCCAGTCGAGCTGGAGCTGGGGCCAACGTCCTGACTTTC. Its protein is CASRAGAGANVLTF.

This clone has a handful of counts. The rearrangement joins TRBV7-9 to TRBJ1-5; 7 positions match TRBD1. The J segment lost 3 bases and the V segment lost 1 base, leaving 0 bases of the junction unmatched. CDR1 is SEHNR and CDR2 is FQNEAQ in the germline V gene (reference sequence). The CDR3 has 14 residues. The CDR3 region is CASSLEGANQPQHF. The CDR3 nucleotides read TGTGCCAGCAGCTTAGAGGGGGCCAATCAGCCCCAGCATTTT.

This clone was seen a handful of times. This rearrangement joins TRBV28 to TRBJ2-5; TRBD1 is a possible D gene (6 bases). The germline gives CDR1 MDHEN, CDR2 SYDVKM. V lost 4 bases, J lost 4 bases, and 22 bases lay in between. CDR3 length: 17 amino acids. The CDR3 DNA follows: TGTGCCAGCAGTTCATTCACAGGGCTACGGATGGGAGAGACCCAGTACTTC. Its translation: CASSSFTGLRMGETQYF.